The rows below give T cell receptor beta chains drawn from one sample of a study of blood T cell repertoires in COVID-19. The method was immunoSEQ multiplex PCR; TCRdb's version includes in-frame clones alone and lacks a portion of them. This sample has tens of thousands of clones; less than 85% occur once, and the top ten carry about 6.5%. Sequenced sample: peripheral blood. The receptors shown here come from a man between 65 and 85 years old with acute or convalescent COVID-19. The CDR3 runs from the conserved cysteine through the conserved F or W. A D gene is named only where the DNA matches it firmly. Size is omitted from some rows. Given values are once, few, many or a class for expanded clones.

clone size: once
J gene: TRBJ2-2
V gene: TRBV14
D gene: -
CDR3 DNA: TGTGCCAGCAGCGCCGGGTCAAGCGCGCTGTTTTTT
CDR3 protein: CASSAGSSALFF

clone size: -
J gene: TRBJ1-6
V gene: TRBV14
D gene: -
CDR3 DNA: TGTGCCAGCAGCCAAGATCCAGGCTTCAATAGAATGGCCCTCCACTTT
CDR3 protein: CASSQDPGFNRMALHF

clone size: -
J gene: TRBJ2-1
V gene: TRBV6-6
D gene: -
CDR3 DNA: TGTGCCAGCAGAGAGCACGACGGGAGCTACAATGAGCAGTTCTTC
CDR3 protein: CASREHDGSYNEQFF

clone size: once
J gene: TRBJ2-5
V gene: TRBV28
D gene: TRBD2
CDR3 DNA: TGTGCCAGCAGTGGGACTAGCGGATGGACCCAGTACTTC
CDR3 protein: CASSGTSGWTQYF

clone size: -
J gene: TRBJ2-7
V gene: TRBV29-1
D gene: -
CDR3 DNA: TGCAGCGTTGTGAGACAGGGAGGTTCGAGCGAGCAGTACTTC
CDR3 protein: CSVVRQGGSSEQYF

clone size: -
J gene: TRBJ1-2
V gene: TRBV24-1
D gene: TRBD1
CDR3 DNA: TGTGCCACCAGTGATGGACAGGGGGTCGCCTACACCTTC
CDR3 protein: CATSDGQGVAYTF

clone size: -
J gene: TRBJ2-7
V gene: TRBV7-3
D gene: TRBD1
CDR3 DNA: TGTGCCAGCAGCTTAAAAAGGTTGAGGGACAGGGACTCCTACGAGCAGTACTTC
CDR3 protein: CASSLKRLRDRDSYEQYF

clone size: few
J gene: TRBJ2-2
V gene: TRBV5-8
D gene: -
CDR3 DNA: TGTGCCAGCAGCTTGGCCAGGAACACCGGGGAGCTGTTTTTT
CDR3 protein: CASSLARNTGELFF

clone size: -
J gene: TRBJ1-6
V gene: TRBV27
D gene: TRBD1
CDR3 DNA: TGTGCCAGCAGTCGGCAGGGGGCTGGATCACCCCTCCACTTT
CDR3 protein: CASSRQGAGSPLHF

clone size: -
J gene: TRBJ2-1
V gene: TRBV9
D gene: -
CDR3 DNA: TGTGCCAGCAGCTCTAGGGACTGGAATGAGCAGTTCTTC
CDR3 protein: CASSSRDWNEQFF

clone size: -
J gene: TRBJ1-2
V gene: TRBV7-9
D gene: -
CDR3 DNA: TGTGCCAGCAGCTTAACGCAGGGGTCCGATGGCTACACCTTC
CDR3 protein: CASSLTQGSDGYTF

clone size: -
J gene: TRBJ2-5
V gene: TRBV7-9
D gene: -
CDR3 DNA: TGTGCCAGCAGCTTAGCGGTCGCCCTAGCAACTCAAGAGACCCAGTACTTC
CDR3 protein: CASSLAVALATQETQYF

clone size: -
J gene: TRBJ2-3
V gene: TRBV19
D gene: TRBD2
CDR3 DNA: TGTGCCAGTAGTATCGGCGGGAGGGCCTTGGCAGATACGCAGTATTTT
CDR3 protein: CASSIGGRALADTQYF

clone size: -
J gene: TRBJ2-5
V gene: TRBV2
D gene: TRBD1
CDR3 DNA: TGTGCCAGCAGCCTGACAGGGGTTCGAATGGAGACCCAGTACTTC
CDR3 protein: CASSLTGVRMETQYF

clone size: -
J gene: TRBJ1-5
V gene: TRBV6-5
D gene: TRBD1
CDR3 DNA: TGTGCCAGCAGTACCCGGACAGGGAGTAATCAGCCCCAGCATTTT
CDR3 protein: CASSTRTGSNQPQHF

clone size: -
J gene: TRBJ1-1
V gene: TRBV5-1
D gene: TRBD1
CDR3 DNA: TGCGCCAGCAGCTTGGAGCTAGGACAGGCGAACACTGAAGCTTTCTTT
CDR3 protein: CASSLELGQANTEAFF

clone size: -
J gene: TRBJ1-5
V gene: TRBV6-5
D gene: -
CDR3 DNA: TGTGCCAGCAGACATCAAGGCAATCAGCCCCAGCATTTT
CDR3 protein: CASRHQGNQPQHF

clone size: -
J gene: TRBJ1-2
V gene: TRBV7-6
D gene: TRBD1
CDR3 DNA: TGTGCCAGCAGCCGGGACAGGGGGCCCTTGGAAGGCTACACCTTC
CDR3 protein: CASSRDRGPLEGYTF

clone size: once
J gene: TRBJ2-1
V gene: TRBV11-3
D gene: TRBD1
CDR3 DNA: TGTGCCAGCAGCGGACAGGGGCCGTACAATGAGCAGTTCTTC
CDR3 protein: CASSGQGPYNEQFF

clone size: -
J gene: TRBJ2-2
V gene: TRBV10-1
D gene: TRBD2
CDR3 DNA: TGCGCCAGCAGTTCAAGCGGGGGGAGGTACGGGGAGCTGTTTTTT
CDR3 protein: CASSSSGGRYGELFF

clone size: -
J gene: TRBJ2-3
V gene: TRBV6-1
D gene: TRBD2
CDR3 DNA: TGTGCCAGCAGTGAATCCCTTCCAGCGGGGGCTACAGATACGCAGTATTTT
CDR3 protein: CASSESLPAGATDTQYF

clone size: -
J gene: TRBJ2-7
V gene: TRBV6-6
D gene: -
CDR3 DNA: TGTGCCAGCAGTTTCGAGGACTCCTACGAGCAGTACTTC
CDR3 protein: CASSFEDSYEQYF

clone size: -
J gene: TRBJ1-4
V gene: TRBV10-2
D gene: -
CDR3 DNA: TGCGCCAGCACCCCTCGGGAAACGGGTAATGAAAAACTGTTTTTT
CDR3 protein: CASTPRETGNEKLFF

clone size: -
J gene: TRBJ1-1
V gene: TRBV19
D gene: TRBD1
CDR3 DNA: TGTGCCACCCAGGGGGCCAAAGCGGGAAACACTGAAGCTTTCTTT
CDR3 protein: CATQGAKAGNTEAFF

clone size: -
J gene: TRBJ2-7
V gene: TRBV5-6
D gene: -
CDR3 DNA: TGTGCCAGCAGCTTCCGAGGGTTATTGTCCGAGCAGTACTTC
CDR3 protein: CASSFRGLLSEQYF

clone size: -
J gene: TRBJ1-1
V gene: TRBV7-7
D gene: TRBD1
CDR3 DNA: TGTGCTAGCAGCCGAGTTACAGGGGCGGATAACACTGAAGCTTTCTTT
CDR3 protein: CASSRVTGADNTEAFF

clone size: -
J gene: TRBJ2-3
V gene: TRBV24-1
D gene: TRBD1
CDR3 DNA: TGTGCCACCAGTGAGCGGACAGGGTTTTCCACAGATACGCAGTATTTT
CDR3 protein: CATSERTGFSTDTQYF

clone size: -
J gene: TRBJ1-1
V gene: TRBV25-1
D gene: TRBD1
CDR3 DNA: TGTGCCAGCAGTCCCATGGGGGACAGGAATGAAGCTTTCTTT
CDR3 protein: CASSPMGDRNEAFF

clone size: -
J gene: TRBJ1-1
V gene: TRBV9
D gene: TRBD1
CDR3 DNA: TGTGCCAGCAACCCAACGGGACAGCCGAACACTGAAGCTTTCTTT
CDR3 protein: CASNPTGQPNTEAFF

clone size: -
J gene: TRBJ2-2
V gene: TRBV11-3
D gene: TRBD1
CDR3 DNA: TGTGCCAGCAGTCGAAACAGGGGGAACACCGGGGAGCTGTTTTTT
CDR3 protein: CASSRNRGNTGELFF

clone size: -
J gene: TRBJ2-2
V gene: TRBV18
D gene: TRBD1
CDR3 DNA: TGTGCCAGCTCCCGCGGACAGGAGGCGTACACCGGGGAGCTGTTTTTT
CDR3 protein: CASSRGQEAYTGELFF

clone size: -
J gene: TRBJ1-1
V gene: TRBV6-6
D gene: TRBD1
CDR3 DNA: TGTGCCAGCAGGCCGGGACAGGGATCTTCTGAAGCTTTCTTT
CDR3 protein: CASRPGQGSSEAFF

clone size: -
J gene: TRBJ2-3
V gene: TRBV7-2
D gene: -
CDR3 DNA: TGTGCCAGCGCCGAACAGGGTGCAGATACGCAGTATTTT
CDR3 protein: CASAEQGADTQYF

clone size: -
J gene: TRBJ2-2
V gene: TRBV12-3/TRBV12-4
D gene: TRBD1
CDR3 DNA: TGTGCCAGCAGTTACAGGGGTGGCGGGGAGCTGTTTTTT
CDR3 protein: CASSYRGGGELFF

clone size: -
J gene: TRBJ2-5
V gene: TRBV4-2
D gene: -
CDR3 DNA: TGTGCCAGCAGCCAAGACCTAACCCAAGAGACCCAGTACTTC
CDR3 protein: CASSQDLTQETQYF

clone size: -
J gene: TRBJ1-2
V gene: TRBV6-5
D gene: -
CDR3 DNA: TGTGCCAGCAGAGACAGGAACGAACTCTATGGCTACACCTTC
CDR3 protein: CASRDRNELYGYTF

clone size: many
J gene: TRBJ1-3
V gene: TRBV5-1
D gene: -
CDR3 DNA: TGCGCCAGCAGCGCCCGGGTCCTAGGCTCTGGAAACACCATATATTTT
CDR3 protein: CASSARVLGSGNTIYF

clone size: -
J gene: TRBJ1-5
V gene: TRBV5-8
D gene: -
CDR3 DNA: TGTGCCAGCAGCTTCTCCCCCGGGGGGAATCAGCCCCAGCATTTT
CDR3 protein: CASSFSPGGNQPQHF

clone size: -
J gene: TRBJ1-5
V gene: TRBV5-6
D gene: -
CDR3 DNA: TGTGCCAGCAGCTTGGCCAACAGGGCGAGCAATCAGCCCCAGCATTTT
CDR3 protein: CASSLANRASNQPQHF

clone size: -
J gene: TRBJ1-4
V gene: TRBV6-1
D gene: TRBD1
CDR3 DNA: TGTGCCAGCAGTGAGTGGGGGACAGATAATGAAAAACTGTTTTTT
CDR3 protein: CASSEWGTDNEKLFF

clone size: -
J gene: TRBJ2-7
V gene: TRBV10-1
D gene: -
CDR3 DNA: TGCGCCAGCAGTGACGGCGGTACCTTACCCTACGAGCAGTACTTC
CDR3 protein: CASSDGGTLPYEQYF

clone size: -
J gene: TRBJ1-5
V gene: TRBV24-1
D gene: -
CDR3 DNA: TGTGCCACCAGTGACTCCGAGAGGCAGCCCCAGCATTTT
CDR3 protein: CATSDSERQPQHF

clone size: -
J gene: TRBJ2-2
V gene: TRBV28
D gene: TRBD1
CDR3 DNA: TGTGCCAGCAGTTTATTAGGCAGGGGGCGCGACGGGGAGCTGTTTTTT
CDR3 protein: CASSLLGRGRDGELFF

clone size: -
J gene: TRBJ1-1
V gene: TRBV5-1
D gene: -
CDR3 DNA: TGCGCCAGCAGCTTGAGGGCGGGTCGGAACACTGAAGCTTTCTTT
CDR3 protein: CASSLRAGRNTEAFF

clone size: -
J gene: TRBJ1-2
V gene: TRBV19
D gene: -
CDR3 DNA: TGTGCCAGTAGTCTCCTCGCGGCAATTAACTATGGCTACACCTTC
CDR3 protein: CASSLLAAINYGYTF

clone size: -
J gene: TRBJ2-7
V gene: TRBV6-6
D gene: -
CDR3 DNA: TGTGCCAGCAGTTACGGGACACCCCCTTCCTACGAGCAGTACTTC
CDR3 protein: CASSYGTPPSYEQYF

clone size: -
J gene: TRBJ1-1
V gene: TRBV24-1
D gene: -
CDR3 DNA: TGTGCCACCAGTGATGGGGGCAGGGCGAACACTGAAGCTTTCTTT
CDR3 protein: CATSDGGRANTEAFF

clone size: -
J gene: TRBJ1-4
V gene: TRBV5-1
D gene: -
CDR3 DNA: TGCGCCAGCAGCTTGGAGCGCGGGGGTGAAAAACTGTTTTTT
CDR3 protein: CASSLERGGEKLFF

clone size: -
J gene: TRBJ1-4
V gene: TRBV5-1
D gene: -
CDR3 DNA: TGCGCCAGCAGCTTCAGTGCAACTAATGAAAAACTGTTTTTT
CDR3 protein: CASSFSATNEKLFF